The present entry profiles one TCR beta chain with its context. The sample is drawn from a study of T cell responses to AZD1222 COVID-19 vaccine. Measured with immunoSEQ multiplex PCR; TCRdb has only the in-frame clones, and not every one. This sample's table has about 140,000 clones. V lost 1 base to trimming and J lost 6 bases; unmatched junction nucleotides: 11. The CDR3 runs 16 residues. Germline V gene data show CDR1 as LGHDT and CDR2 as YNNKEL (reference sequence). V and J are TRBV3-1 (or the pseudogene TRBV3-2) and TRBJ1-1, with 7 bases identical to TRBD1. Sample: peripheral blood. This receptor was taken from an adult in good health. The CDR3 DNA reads TGTGCCAGCAGCCAAGGAAGGGGGCGCGTCGTGGCTGAAGCTTTCTTT. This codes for CASSQGRGRVVAEAFF.